This T cell receptor (beta chain) came from a study of CD8+ T cells in alopecia areata. Study at large: Treatment comprised oral tofacitinib, 5 to 10 mg twice daily, in treated patients.

Sequencing used cDNA as its template, made by extracting RNA and reverse transcribing it. Profiling relied on immunoSEQ multiplex PCR, and the TCRdb table lists in-frame clones only, not all of them. Here the sample spans about 150,000 clones, approximately 53% being singletons. There are 16 residues in the CDR3. V lost 4 bases and J 0 bases, leaving 17 bases between the germline ends. Looked up from germline, CDR1 is SQVTM and CDR2 is ANQGSEA. The clonotype originates from a human donor with alopecia areata. This specimen was CD8+ T cells sorted from blood, taken at week 0. This rearrangement joins TRBV29-1 to TRBJ2-3; D may be TRBD2 (7 bases). In DNA form, the CDR3 reads TGCAGCGTTGGGGTGGCGGGGGCGATAAGCACAGATACGCAGTATTTT. Protein product: CSVGVAGAISTDTQYF.